The entry that follows covers one TCR beta chain sequence. This clone came up once. The antigen this receptor binds is unknown. Base qualities are missing; no much larger clone stands one base away. Distinct nucleotide sequences in the sample also encode this CDR3. The CDR1 and CDR2 encoded by the germline V gene are SGDLS and YYNGEE. Measured from the cysteine to the phenylalanine, the CDR3 is 15 residues long. This entry keeps only the CDR3 DNA: 45 bases, framed from base 1. V is trimmed back by 0 bases and J by 0 bases, and the junction contains 3 bases that no gene match accounts for. This specimen belongs to a study of blood T cell repertoires in COVID-19 (dated by TCRdb to 2018 to 2021). Background for the entire study: The collaborator samples originated in the United States, Italy and Spain and spanned the acute and convalescent phases of COVID-19. The material from the prospective study consisted of cDNA or gDNA derived from T cells, B-cell-depleted T cells, or PBMCs. Subjects who had been exposed to COVID-19, were actively infected with it, or had recovered from it provided the deeply sampled blood TCRbeta repertoires that made up the dataset. The repertoires were released in a freely available public database intended as a resource for research on the immune response to SARS-CoV-2. Samples were obtained from the ongoing ImmuneRACE study (first 160 participants) and from 1,254 subjects provided by 6 global collaborators. Sample metadata almost always included a de-identified subject ID, COVID-19 status, age in years and sex. HLA class I and class II types, where available, came from metadata supplied by the sample provider rather than from assay-based typing. Here is what the overall study found, with its caveats: How much clinical and demographic metadata was included differed by source and by participant, and the metadata was provided uncurated.

TCRbeta CDR3 regions were amplified from genomic DNA by means of the immunoSEQ Assay, a bias-controlled multiplex PCR. As for the authors' bioinformatics: The number of nucleated cells in each sample was estimated by amplification of reference gene primers within the assay. Sequence reads were collapsed and filtered to measure the absolute abundance of every unique TCRbeta CDR3 rearrangement. For each sample, productive Simpson clonality was calculated as the square root of Simpson's diversity index across productive rearrangements. TCRdb mirrors the immuneACCESS table, restricted to in-frame sequences. Some clones are absent from its copies; in checked studies, under half trace to an unresolved V gene, and the reason for the others is unknown. V and J calls and clone size come straight from that table; D and trimming were deduced from the DNA. This sample lists 250,000 to 350,000 clones; about 91% were detected once. Of the sample, around 13% falls within the top ten clones.

The collaborating institutions used their own protocols to collect whole blood in K2EDTA tubes. Collaborator samples were shipped for TCRbeta analysis as frozen whole blood, isolated PBMCs, or DNA extracted from either sample type. The specimen sequenced was peripheral blood. This sequence originates from a woman aged 60-75 years with acute or convalescent COVID-19. The rearranged chain carries TRBV9 and TRBJ2-7; a stretch of 7 junction bases matches TRBD2. Here is the DNA: TGTGCCAGCAGCGTAGGGGCTAGCGGCTCCTACGAGCAGTACTTC. The encoded protein is CASSVGASGSYEQYF.